Presented here are 6 T cell receptor beta chains from one specimen sequenced in a study of CD8 T cells in Susac syndrome. RNA amounts of roughly 0.45 to 1 ug underwent reverse transcription with random hexamers. Via MiXCR, TCRdb re-called the immunoSEQ multiplex PCR reads, giving one row per CDR3 protein. Here the sample spans roughly 400,000 distinct CDR3 sequences, approximately 85% being singletons. Sample: CD8+ T cells from PBMCs. These receptors were obtained from a human donor with multiple sclerosis.

This chain connects TRBV3-1 to TRBJ2-3; no reliable D call. CDR3 length equals 17 residues. Deletions cut 0 bases from V and 2 bases from J, with 15 bases between. The germline V gene has CDR1 LGHDT and CDR2 YNNKEL (reference sequence). The DNA for the CDR3 is TGTGCCAGCAGCCAAGATTCGGCCAGGCGTCACACAGATACGCAGTATTTT. Amino acid sequence: CASSQDSARRHTDTQYF.

The chain carries TRBV6-6 and TRBJ2-7, with a possible D match to TRBD1 (6 bases). The ends were cut back, 0 bases at V and 5 bases at J, with 11 bases in the middle. There are 14 residues in the CDR3. In germline, CDR1 is MNHNY, CDR2 SVGAGI (reference sequence). The CDR3 coding sequence is TGTGCCAGCAGTTACTCAGGGACAACCCACGAGCAGTACTTC. Residues: CASSYSGTTHEQYF.

This clonotype was counted only a few times. V gene TRBV2 combines with J gene TRBJ1-1; a possible D gene is TRBD1 (6 bases). The CDR3 is 14 residues long. CDR1 and CDR2 from the germline V gene are SNHLY and FYNNEI. The ends were cut back, 2 bases at V and 0 bases at J, with 7 bases in the middle. The CDR3 is CASSETGMNTEAFF. The DNA of the CDR3 is TGTGCCAGCAGTGAAACAGGGATGAACACTGAAGCTTTCTTT.

The chain links TRBV5-5 to TRBJ2-7; 7 nucleotides line up with TRBD1. CDR1 and CDR2 (germline): SGHKS, YYEKEE (reference sequence). The CDR3 totals 14 residues. With V trimmed by 3 bases and J by 6 bases, 9 bases remained unmatched. In DNA form, the CDR3 reads TGTGCCAGCAGCTCCGGGACAGCTACCTTCGAGCAGTACTTC. Its translation: CASSSGTATFEQYF.

The chain employs TRBV4-2 and TRBJ1-2; D is possibly TRBD1 (5 bases). Germline V gives CDR1 LGHNA, CDR2 YNFKEQ. The germline V and J ends were trimmed by 0 bases and 4 bases, with 9 bases remaining between them. CDR3 size: 14 residues. The CDR3 here is CASSQDAGSYGYTF. DNA of the CDR3: TGTGCCAGCAGCCAAGATGCAGGGAGCTATGGCTACACCTTC.

The rearrangement links TRBV6-5 to TRBJ1-2; TRBD1 is a possible D gene (6 bases). This CDR3 contains 18 residues. Per germline, CDR1 MNHEY and CDR2 SVGAGI. The V gene lost 1 base and the J gene lost 5 bases, with 23 bases spanning the gap. CDR3 in amino acids: CASSYLYRDVPSGYGYTF. As DNA, the CDR3 is TGTGCCAGCAGTTACTTGTACAGGGACGTACCATCAGGGTATGGCTACACCTTC.